This T cell receptor (beta chain) emerged from a study of OX40 agonist ivuxolimab in advanced cancers. Study at large: Cohort: about 82% men, mean age roughly 60, aged about 23 to 79.

Germline loops: CDR1 SGHVS, CDR2 FNYEAQ. The V gene lost 1 base and the J gene lost 1 base, with 8 bases spanning the gap. The CDR3 length is 14 residues. Sequencing was performed with immunoSEQ multiplex PCR; in TCRdb, only in-frame clones are kept and a portion is missing. The top ten hold approximately 50% of the sample, which has approximately 34,000 clones, 70% to 90% seen once. Comment on this clone: As yet, its antigen is unknown.

Overall study results and limits: CD4+ T cells averaged fewer expanded clones than CD8+ T cells.

The source is an adult with an advanced solid tumor such as melanoma, head and neck, liver or kidney cancer. The sequencing used CD4+ or CD8+ T cells sorted from blood, collected in a trial of the OX40 agonist ivuxolimab. This sequence joins TRBV7-6 and TRBJ2-7, with D unresolved. In DNA form, the CDR3 reads TGTGCCAGCAGCTTAGGTCTACAGTCCTACGAGCAGTACTTC. Translating it yields CASSLGLQSYEQYF.